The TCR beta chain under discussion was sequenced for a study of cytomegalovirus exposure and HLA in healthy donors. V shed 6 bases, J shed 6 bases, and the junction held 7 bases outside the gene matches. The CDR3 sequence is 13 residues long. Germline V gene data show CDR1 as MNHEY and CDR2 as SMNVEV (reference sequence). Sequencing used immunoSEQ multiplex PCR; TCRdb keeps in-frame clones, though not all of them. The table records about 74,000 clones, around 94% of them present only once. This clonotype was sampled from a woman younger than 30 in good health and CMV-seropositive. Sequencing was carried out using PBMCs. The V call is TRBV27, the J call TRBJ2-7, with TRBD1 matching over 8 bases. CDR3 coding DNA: TGTGCCAGCAGCTCGGGAACAGGGGGCGAGCAGTACTTC. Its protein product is CASSSGTGGEQYF.